A single T cell receptor beta chain is shown here with its context. Its antigen is currently unknown. This may stem from a read error, because a much larger clone lies one nucleotide away. This entry belongs to a study of T-cell reconstitution after alpha-beta-depleted transplantation in children. The V end was cut by 2 bases, the J end by 8 bases, with 10 bases between. The CDR3 loop spans 13 amino acids. Study-wide findings and caveats: Elevated TCRbeta diversity at day 60 was traced, in some patients, to surviving recipient T cells and thymic progenitors. From newly produced T cells came most of the T-cell counts and diversity one year after transplant. Several hundred expanded graft clones reportedly were the source of alpha-beta T cells about two months after transplant.

Unique molecular identifiers were used to barcode this TCRbeta library. TCRdb re-analysed the PCR reads in MiXCR, keeping a single row per CDR3 protein. This table has about 980,000 distinct CDR3 sequences, about 26% appearing once. The sample consisted of PBMCs, mostly from graft donor cells, taken 360 days after TCRalphabeta/CD19-depleted stem cell transplant. The sequence was obtained from a boy under two years old who had a stem cell transplant for SCID, so the T cells may come from the graft donor. The chain combines TRBV12-3 or TRBV12-4 with TRBJ1-5; D unresolved. CDR3 loop: CASSLPGWEPQHF. CDR3 bases: TGTGCCAGCAGTTTACCGGGGTGGGAGCCCCAGCATTTT.